A single T cell receptor beta chain is shown here with its context. Its antigen is unidentified. Primed by a sample-barcoded 5' primer and a J-beta primer mix, a second PCR proceeded for about 6 to 11 cycles. One entry per CDR3 protein, called by TCRdb with MiXCR from the 5' RACE reads. The sample lists around 900,000 distinct CDR3 sequences, just over 50% occurring once. The data originate from a study of blood T cells in healthy people across ages. Study-level findings and limits: Unsorted PBMC material precluded a definitive naive versus antigen-experienced comparison.

The V end lost 6 bases, the J end lost 4 bases, and 8 bases lay between the germline ends. Germline CDR1 reads SNHLY; CDR2 reads FYNNEI. The CDR3 has 12 residues. The source material was blood. The chain is built from TRBV2 and TRBJ2-3; D not certain. The TCR originated in a woman in her sixties or seventies in good health. The CDR3 is CASRWLPDTQYF. The CDR3 nucleotides are TGTGCCAGCAGGTGGCTCCCAGATACGCAGTATTTT.